This TCR delta chain was sequenced in a study of γδ T cells in repeated Plasmodium falciparum infection. Background on the study: Timepoints: baseline, immediately before selected infections, and 21 days after every infection.

CDR3 length equals 17 residues. Trimming removed 2 bases at V and 3 bases at J, with 25 bases between. Germline V CDR1 and CDR2: TVYSNPD, GDNSRS (reference sequence). Gammadelta T cells were flow-sorted from PBMC into Vgamma9/Vdelta2+ and Vdelta2-negative populations for bulk analysis. TRG and TRD sequences were obtained from every sorted gammadelta sample. TCRdb redid the clone calls on the multiplex PCR reads with CATT. The table records roughly 90,000 delta-chain clones, 0.85% to 1% of them present only once. This clone showed up just a few times. TCRdb assigns this DNA the protein of a much larger clone, which departs from its translation at residue 12; this likely reflects a read error, and the protein shown comes from translating the DNA.

The chain employs TRDV3 and TRDJ1; either TRDD2 or TRDD3 may fit D (6 bases each). Matching the DNA to germline supplied the J gene, which TCRdb does not give. Sequencing used gamma-delta T cells from blood. This clonotype was sampled from a pool of human donors (malaria-infected and uninfected, not separated). In DNA, the CDR3 is TGTGCCTTTGTCGCTCAACTGGGTGCCTTCCACGCCGATAAACTCATCTTT. Protein sequence: CAFVAQLGAFHADKLIF.